Listed below are T cell receptor beta chains from one sample, sequenced in a study of OX40 agonist ivuxolimab in advanced cancers. TCRdb's table, derived via immunoSEQ multiplex PCR, lists solely in-frame clones and lacks some. This sample has about 36,000 clones; less than 90% occur once, and the top ten carry 4%. The starting material was CD4+ or CD8+ T cells sorted from blood, obtained in a trial of the OX40 agonist ivuxolimab. The receptors here all came from an adult with an advanced solid tumor such as melanoma, head and neck, liver or kidney cancer. Each CDR3 is given with its conserved first and last residue. Fields, in order: D gene, J gene, V gene, CDR3 protein, CDR3 DNA. A D gene is named only where the DNA matches it firmly.

TRBD2,TRBJ2-1,TRBV19,CASSPTSGRANDEQFF,TGTGCCAGTAGCCCGACTAGCGGGAGGGCCAACGATGAGCAGTTCTTC
NA,TRBJ1-2,TRBV15,CATSRVARENGYTF,TGTGCCACCAGCAGAGTTGCCAGGGAAAATGGCTACACCTTC
NA,TRBJ1-5,TRBV7-6,CASSLIGEGQPQHF,TGTGCCAGCAGCTTAATAGGGGAGGGGCAGCCCCAGCATTTT
NA,TRBJ1-1,TRBV5-1,CASSRGGPNTEAFF,TGCGCCAGCAGCCGGGGGGGCCCGAACACTGAAGCTTTCTTT
TRBD2,TRBJ2-1,TRBV11-2,CASSLNGGAYNEQFF,TGTGCCAGCAGCTTAAATGGGGGGGCCTACAATGAGCAGTTCTTC
NA,TRBJ2-7,TRBV4-1,CASSQPGNPYEQYF,TGCGCCAGCAGCCAACCAGGGAACCCCTACGAGCAGTACTTC
TRBD1,TRBJ2-7,TRBV19,CASSSPGQKTSYEQYF,TGTGCCAGTAGTTCACCGGGACAGAAGACTTCCTACGAGCAGTACTTC
NA,TRBJ1-1,TRBV6-5,CASRRGGTGTEAFF,TGTGCCAGCAGACGAGGGGGAACGGGCACTGAAGCTTTCTTT
NA,TRBJ2-1,TRBV13,CASSTLKSGSYNEQFF,TGTGCCAGCAGCACCCTGAAGAGCGGCTCCTACAATGAGCAGTTCTTC
NA,TRBJ1-1,TRBV13,CASILGGFRGRNWGLEAFF,TGTGCCAGCATCCTAGGAGGGTTTCGCGGGCGGAATTGGGGCCTTGAAGCTTTCTTT
NA,TRBJ2-5,TRBV2,CASSDGLQETQYF,TGTGCCAGCAGTGACGGGTTACAAGAGACCCAGTACTTC
TRBD1,TRBJ1-2,TRBV7-9,CASSLTGQSVGYTF,TGTGCCAGCAGCTTGACAGGGCAGTCTGTCGGCTACACCTTC
NA,TRBJ2-2,TRBV7-7,CASSSQGHTGELFF,TGTGCCAGCAGCTCACAGGGCCACACCGGGGAGCTGTTTTTT
NA,TRBJ1-5,TRBV5-5,CASSTGRNQPQHF,TGTGCCAGCAGCACGGGACGGAATCAGCCCCAGCATTTT
TRBD1,TRBJ1-2,TRBV20-1,CTGGNYGYTF,TGCACAGGGGGTAACTATGGCTACACCTTC